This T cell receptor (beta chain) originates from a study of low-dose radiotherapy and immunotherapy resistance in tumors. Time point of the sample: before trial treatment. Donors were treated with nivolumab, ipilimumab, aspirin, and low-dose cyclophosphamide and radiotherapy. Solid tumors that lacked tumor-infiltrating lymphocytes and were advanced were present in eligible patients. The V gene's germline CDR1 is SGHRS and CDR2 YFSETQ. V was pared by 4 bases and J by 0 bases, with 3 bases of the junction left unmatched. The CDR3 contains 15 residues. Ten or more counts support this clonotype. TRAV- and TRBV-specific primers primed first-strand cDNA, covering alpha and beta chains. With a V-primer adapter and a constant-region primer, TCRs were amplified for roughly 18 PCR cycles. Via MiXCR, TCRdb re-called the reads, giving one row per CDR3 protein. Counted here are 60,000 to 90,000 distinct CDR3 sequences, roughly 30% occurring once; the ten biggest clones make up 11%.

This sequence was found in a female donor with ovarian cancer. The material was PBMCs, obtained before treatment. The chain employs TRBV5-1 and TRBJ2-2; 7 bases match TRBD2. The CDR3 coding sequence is TGCGCCAGCAGCCGCGGGGGATCGAACACCGGGGAGCTGTTTTTT. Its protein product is CASSRGGSNTGELFF. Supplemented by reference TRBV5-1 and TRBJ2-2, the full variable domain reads KAGVTQTPRYLIKTRGQQVTLSCSPISGHRSVSWYQQTPGQGLQFLFEYFSETQRNKGNFPGRFSGRQFSNSRSEMNVSTLELGDSALYLCASSRGGSNTGELFFGEGSRLTVL.